In this sample, the clone carrying this T cell receptor beta chain turned up once. TCRdb keeps only in-frame clones here, not all; method: immunoSEQ multiplex PCR. The sample includes about 430,000 clones, 70% to 90% of them seen just once. This record comes from a study of blood T cell repertoires in COVID-19. Overall study context: The United States, Italy and Spain were the sources of the acute and convalescent COVID-19 samples.

The germline V gene has CDR1 LNHDA and CDR2 SQIVND (reference sequence). V lost 7 bases, J lost 0 bases, and 12 bases lay in between. The CDR3 loop spans 15 amino acids. The Seattle patients joined while their infection was active and were tracked longitudinally afterward. The receptor was isolated from a man aged 18-30 years with COVID-19, enrolled during active disease. Sequenced input: peripheral blood. The rearrangement links TRBV19 to TRBJ2-2, with TRBD1 as a possible D gene (6 bases). The CDR3: CASKVGTSNTGELFF. CDR3 DNA: TGTGCCAGTAAAGTGGGGACATCGAACACCGGGGAGCTGTTTTTT.